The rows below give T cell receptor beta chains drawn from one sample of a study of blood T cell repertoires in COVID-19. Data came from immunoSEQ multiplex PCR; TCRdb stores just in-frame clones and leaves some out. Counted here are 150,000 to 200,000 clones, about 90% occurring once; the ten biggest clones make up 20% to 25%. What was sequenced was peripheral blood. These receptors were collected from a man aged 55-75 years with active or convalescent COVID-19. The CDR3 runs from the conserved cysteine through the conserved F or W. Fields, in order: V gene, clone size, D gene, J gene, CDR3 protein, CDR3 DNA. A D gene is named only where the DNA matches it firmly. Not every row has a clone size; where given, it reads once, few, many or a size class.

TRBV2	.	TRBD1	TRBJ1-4	CASSPDRGANEKLFF	TGTGCCAGCAGCCCTGACAGGGGAGCTAATGAAAAACTGTTTTTT
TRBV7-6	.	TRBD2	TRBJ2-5	CASSLAGLAGQETQYF	TGTGCCAGCAGCTTAGCGGGACTAGCGGGGCAAGAGACCCAGTACTTC
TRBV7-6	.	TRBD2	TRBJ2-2	CASSIRLADTGELFF	TGTGCCAGCAGCATAAGACTAGCCGACACCGGGGAGCTGTTTTTT
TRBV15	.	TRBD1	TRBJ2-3	CATSRQKTGDTQYF	TGTGCCACCAGCAGACAAAAGACAGGGGATACGCAGTATTTT
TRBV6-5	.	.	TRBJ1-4	CATSRGAANEKLFF	TGTGCCACCAGCCGGGGAGCAGCTAATGAAAAACTGTTTTTT
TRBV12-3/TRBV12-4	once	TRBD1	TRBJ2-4	CASEDRGGNIQYF	TGTGCCAGCGAGGACAGGGGGGGCAACATTCAGTACTTC
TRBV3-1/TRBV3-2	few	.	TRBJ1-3	CASSQDPGGNTIYF	TGTGCCAGCAGCCAAGATCCAGGAGGAAACACCATATATTTT
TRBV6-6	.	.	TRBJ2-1	CASSYSRSEQFF	TGTGCCAGCAGTTACTCGAGGAGTGAGCAGTTCTTC
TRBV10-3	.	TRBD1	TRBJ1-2	CAISEGRGPDYGYTF	TGTGCCATCAGTGAGGGCAGGGGGCCGGACTATGGCTACACCTTC
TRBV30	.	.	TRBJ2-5	CAWSGQLQETQYF	TGTGCCTGGAGTGGACAGCTCCAAGAGACCCAGTACTTC
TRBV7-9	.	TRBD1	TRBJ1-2	CASSRGQEDGYTF	TGTGCCAGCAGCCGGGGACAGGAGGATGGCTACACCTTC
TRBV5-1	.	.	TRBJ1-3	CASSLEGGNTIYF	TGCGCCAGCAGCTTGGAGGGGGGGAACACCATATATTTT
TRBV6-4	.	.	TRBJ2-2	CASAADRLAGELFF	TGTGCCAGCGCGGCCGATCGACTAGCCGGGGAGCTGTTTTTT
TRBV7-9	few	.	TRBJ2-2	CASRPGSRELFF	TGTGCCAGCCGTCCGGGGAGTCGGGAGCTGTTTTTT
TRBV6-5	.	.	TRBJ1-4	CASSYRRDTINEKLFF	TGTGCCAGCAGTTACCGCCGGGACACAATAAATGAAAAACTGTTTTTT
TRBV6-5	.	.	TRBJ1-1	CASSPGGTEAFF	TGTGCCAGCAGTCCCGGGGGCACTGAAGCTTTCTTT
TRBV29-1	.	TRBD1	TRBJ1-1	CSVALAGGIGAFF	TGCAGCGTTGCTCTGGCAGGGGGCATTGGAGCTTTCTTT
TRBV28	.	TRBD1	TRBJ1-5	CASSYGQGRFSQPQHF	TGTGCCAGCAGCTATGGACAGGGCCGCTTCAGTCAGCCCCAGCATTTT